The 5 T cell receptor beta chains below were found in one sample sequenced in a study of cytotoxic CD8 clonotypes in ibrutinib-treated CLL. Here immunoSEQ multiplex PCR was the method, and the copy in TCRdb shows in-frame clones only, minus some. The repertoire holds around 200,000 clones, with approximately 79% as singletons. Sequencing was performed on PBMCs, taken after 12 months of ibrutinib treatment. The receptors originated from a human donor with chronic lymphocytic leukemia.

This clone was seen more than once but under ten times. CDR3 bases: TGTGCCAGCAGCGTAGGGCGGGAGCGATCGAACACCGGGGAGCTGTTTTTT. It encodes CASSVGRERSNTGELFF. The rearrangement links TRBV9 to TRBJ2-2, with TRBD2 matching 7 bases. CDR1 is SGDLS, CDR2 YYNGEE, per germline. The CDR3 is 17 residues long. Losses at the gene ends were 0 bases for V and 0 bases for J; bases not matched to a gene: 5.

V and J are TRBV5-5 and TRBJ1-2; D unclear. The CDR3 spans 14 residues. The V gene's germline CDR1 is SGHKS and CDR2 YYEKEE (reference sequence). Trimming shortened V by 0 bases and J by 3 bases, and 9 bases separated the two germline ends. The CDR3 loop reads CASSLGSADYGYTF. For the CDR3, the DNA is TGTGCCAGCAGCTTGGGGTCGGCTGACTATGGCTACACCTTC. Full variable domain (remainder filled in from reference TRBV5-5 and TRBJ1-2): DAGVTQSPTHLIKTRGQQVTLRCSPISGHKSVSWYQQVLGQGPQFIFQYYEKEERGRGNFPDRFSARQFPNYSSELNVNALLLGDSALYLCASSLGSADYGYTFGSGTRLTVV.

This clone was seen a single time. The chain links TRBV29-1 to TRBJ1-2; unclear D gene. V was trimmed by 7 bases and J by 8 bases, leaving 20 bases between them. This CDR3 comprises 13 residues. From germline, CDR1 is SQVTM and CDR2 ANQGSEA. The CDR3 sequence is CSGRSDLYGGYTF. The CDR3 bases are TGCAGCGGCCGTTCGGACCTTTACGGGGGCTACACCTTC.

J is TRBJ2-3 and V is TRBV5-4, with a possible D match to TRBD2 (5 bases). Germline loops: CDR1 SGHNT, CDR2 YYREEE (reference sequence). V dropped 3 bases and J dropped 6 bases, with 20 bases sitting between them. The CDR3 has 16 residues. CDR3 sequence (DNA): TGTGCCAGCAGCTCCGGGGTGGGTCTCCTGTACGATACGCAGTATTTT. Its translation is CASSSGVGLLYDTQYF.

This clone occurred once. The V call is TRBV6-1, the J call TRBJ1-5, with a possible D match to TRBD1 (5 bases). The V gene lost 2 bases and the J gene lost 6 bases, with 11 bases spanning the gap. This CDR3 region has 14 residues. Germline lookup yields CDR1 MNHNS and CDR2 SASEGT. CDR3 in amino acids: CASSENWGRQPQHF. The CDR3 DNA sequence: TGTGCCAGCAGTGAAAATTGGGGCCGTCAGCCCCAGCATTTT.